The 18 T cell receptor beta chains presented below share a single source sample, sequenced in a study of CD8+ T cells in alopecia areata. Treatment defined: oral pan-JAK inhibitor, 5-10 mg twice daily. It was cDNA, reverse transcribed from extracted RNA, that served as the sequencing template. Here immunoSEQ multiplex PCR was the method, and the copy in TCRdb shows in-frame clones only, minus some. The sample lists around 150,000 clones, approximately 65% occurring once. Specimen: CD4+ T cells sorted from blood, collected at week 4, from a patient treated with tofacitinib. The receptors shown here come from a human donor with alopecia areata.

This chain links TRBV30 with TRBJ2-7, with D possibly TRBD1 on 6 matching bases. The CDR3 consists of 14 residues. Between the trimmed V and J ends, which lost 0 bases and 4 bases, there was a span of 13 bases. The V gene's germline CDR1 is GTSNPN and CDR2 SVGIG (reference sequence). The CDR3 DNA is TGTGCCTGGAGTGTTGCAGGGGATGGGTACGAGCAGTACTTC. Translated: CAWSVAGDGYEQYF.

The DNA for the CDR3 is TGCAGCGTCCGAGGGTGGGACAGGGGAATCAACGAGCAGTACTTC. Its protein product is CSVRGWDRGINEQYF. The J gene is TRBJ2-7, the V gene TRBV29-1; 10 nucleotides align to TRBD1. Germline CDR1 reads SQVTM; CDR2 reads ANQGSEA. With V trimmed by 6 bases and J by 5 bases, 13 bases remained unmatched. The CDR3 loop spans 15 amino acids.

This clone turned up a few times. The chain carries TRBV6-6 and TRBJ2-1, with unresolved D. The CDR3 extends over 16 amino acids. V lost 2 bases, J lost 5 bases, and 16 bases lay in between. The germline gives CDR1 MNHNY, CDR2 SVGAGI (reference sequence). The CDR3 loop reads CASSYDLSPGNNEQFF. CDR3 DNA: TGTGCCAGCAGTTACGACCTATCACCAGGAAACAATGAGCAGTTCTTC.

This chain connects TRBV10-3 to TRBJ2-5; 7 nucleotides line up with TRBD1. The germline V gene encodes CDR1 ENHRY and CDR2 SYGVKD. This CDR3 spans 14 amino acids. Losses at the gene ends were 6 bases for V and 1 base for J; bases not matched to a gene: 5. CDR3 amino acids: CAISPRGLQETQYF. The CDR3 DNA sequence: TGTGCCATCAGCCCGAGGGGGCTCCAAGAGACCCAGTACTTC.

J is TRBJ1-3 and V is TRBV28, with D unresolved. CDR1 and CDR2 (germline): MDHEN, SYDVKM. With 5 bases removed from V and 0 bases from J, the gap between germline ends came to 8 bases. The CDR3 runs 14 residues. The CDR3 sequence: CASSAPGSGNTIYF. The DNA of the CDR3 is TGTGCCAGCAGTGCCCCTGGCTCTGGAAACACCATATATTTT.

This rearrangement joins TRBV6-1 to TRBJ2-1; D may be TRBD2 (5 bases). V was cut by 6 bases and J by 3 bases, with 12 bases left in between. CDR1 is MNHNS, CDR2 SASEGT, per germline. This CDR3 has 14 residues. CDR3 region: CASRSTSGYNEQFF. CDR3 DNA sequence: TGTGCCAGCAGGAGCACTAGTGGCTACAATGAGCAGTTCTTC.

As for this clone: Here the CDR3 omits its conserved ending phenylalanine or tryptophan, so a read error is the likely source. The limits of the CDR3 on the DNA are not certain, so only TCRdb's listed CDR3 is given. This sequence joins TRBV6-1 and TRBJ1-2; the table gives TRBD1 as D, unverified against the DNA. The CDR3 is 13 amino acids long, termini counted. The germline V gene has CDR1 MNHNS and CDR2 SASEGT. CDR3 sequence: CASRNLGQGPAMC.

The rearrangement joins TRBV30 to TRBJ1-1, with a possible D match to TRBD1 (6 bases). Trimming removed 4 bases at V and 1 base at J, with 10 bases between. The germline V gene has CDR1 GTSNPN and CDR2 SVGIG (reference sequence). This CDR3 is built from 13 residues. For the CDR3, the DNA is TGTGCCTGGACCAAGGACAGGAACACTGAAGCTTTCTTT. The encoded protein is CAWTKDRNTEAFF.

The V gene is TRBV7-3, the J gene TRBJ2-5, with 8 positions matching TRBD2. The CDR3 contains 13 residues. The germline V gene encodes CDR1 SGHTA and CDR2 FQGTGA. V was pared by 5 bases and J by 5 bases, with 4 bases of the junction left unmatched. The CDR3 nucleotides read TGTGCCAGCAGCACAGGCGGGAGGGAGACCCAGTACTTC. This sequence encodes CASSTGGRETQYF.

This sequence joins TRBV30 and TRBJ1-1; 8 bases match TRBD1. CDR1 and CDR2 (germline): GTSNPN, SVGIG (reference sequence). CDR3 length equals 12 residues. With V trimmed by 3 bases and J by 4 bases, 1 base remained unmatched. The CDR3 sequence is CAWRTGATEAFF. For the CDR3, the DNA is TGTGCCTGGAGGACAGGGGCCACTGAAGCTTTCTTT.

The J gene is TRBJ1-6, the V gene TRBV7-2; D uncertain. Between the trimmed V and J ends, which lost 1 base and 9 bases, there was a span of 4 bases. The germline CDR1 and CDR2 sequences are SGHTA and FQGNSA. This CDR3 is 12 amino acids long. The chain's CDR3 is CASSLDASPLHF. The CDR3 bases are TGTGCCAGCAGCTTAGACGCTTCACCCCTCCACTTT.

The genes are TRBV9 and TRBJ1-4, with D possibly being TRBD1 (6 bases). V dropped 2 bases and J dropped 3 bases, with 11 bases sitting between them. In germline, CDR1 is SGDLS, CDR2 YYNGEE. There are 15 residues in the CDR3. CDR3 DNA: TGTGCCAGCAGCGTTACGGGGGCTGCTAATGAAAAACTGTTTTTT. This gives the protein CASSVTGAANEKLFF.

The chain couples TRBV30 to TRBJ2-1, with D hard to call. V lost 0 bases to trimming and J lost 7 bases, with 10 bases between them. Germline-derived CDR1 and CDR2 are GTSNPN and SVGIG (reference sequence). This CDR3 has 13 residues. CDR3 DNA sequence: TGTGCCTGGAGTGTACGAGACGGTAATGAGCAGTTCTTC. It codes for CAWSVRDGNEQFF.

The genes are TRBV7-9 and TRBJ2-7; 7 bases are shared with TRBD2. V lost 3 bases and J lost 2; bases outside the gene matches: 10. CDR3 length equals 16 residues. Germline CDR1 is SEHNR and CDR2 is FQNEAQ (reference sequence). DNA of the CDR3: TGTGCCAGCAGCTTGTATCAGCGGGGAACCGCCTACGAGCAGTACTTC. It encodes CASSLYQRGTAYEQYF. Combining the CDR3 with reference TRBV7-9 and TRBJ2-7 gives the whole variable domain DTGVSQNPRHKITKRGQNVTFRCDPISEHNRLYWYRQTLGQGPEFLTYFQNEAQLEKSRLLSDRFSAERPKGSFSTLEIQRTEQGDSAMYLCASSLYQRGTAYEQYFGPGTRLTVT.

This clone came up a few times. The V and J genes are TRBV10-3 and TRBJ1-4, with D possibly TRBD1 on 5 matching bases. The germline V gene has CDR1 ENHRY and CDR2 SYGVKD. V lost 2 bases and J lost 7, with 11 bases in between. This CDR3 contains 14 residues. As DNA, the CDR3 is TGTGCCATCAGTGAGGCCAGGGACTTTGAAAAACTGTTTTTT. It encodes CAISEARDFEKLFF.

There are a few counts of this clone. CDR3 sequence reads: CASSFQNFQETQYF. CDR3 bases: TGCGCCAGCAGCTTCCAGAACTTTCAAGAGACCCAGTACTTC. The chain links TRBV5-1 to TRBJ2-5, with D hard to call. Germline CDR1 is SGHRS and CDR2 is YFSETQ. CDR3 length: 14 residues. Trimming removed 2 bases from V and 2 bases from J, with 10 bases in between.

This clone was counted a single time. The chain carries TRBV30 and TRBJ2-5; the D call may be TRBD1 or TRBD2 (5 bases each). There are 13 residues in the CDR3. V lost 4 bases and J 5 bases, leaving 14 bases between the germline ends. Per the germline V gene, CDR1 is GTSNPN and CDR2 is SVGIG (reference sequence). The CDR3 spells CAWKQGRFETQYF. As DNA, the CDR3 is TGTGCCTGGAAGCAGGGACGATTTGAGACCCAGTACTTC.

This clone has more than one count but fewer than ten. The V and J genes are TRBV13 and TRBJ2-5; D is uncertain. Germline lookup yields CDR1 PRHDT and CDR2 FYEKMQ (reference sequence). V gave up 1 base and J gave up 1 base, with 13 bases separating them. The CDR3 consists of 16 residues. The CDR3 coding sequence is TGTGCCAGCAGCTTAGCGACCCTTGCAGGCCAAGAGACCCAGTACTTC. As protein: CASSLATLAGQETQYF. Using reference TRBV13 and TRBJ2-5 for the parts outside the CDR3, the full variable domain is AAGVIQSPRHLIKEKRETATLKCYPIPRHDTVYWYQQGPGQDPQFLISFYEKMQSDKGSIPDRFSAQQFSDYHSELNMSSLELGDSALYFCASSLATLAGQETQYFGPGTRLLVL.